This TCR beta chain stems from a study of blood T cell repertoires in COVID-19. The CDR3 runs to 14 residues. V lost 6 bases and J lost 2; bases outside the gene matches: 4. CDR1 and CDR2 from the germline V gene are SQVTM and ANQGSEA. Only in-frame clones appear in the TCRdb table, and some are missing; sequencing was by immunoSEQ multiplex PCR. The sample has around 500,000 clones, 80% to 90% seen once. This receptor was obtained from a human donor in a cohort sampled during active COVID-19. V is TRBV29-1 and J is TRBJ2-6; 7 bases map to TRBD1. Input material: peripheral blood. CDR3 sequence (DNA): TGCAGCGTCGGTGACAGGGCTGGGGCCAACGTCCTGACTTTC. Its protein is CSVGDRAGANVLTF. The full variable domain, its missing parts supplied by reference TRBV29-1 and TRBJ2-6, is SAVISQKPSRDICQRGTSLTIQCQVDSQVTMMFWYRQQPGQSLTLIATANQGSEATYESGFVIDKFPISRPNLTFSTLTVSNMSPEDSSIYLCSVGDRAGANVLTFGAGSRLTVL.